This T cell receptor (beta chain) was identified in a study of CD8 T cells in Susac syndrome. Study-wide points: As the study acknowledged, the number of individuals who were part of its TCR sequencing and HLA analysis was relatively small.

Treatment-naive patients with stable or active relapsing-remitting disease served as multiple sclerosis controls. CD8+ and CD4+ T cells were negatively isolated; TEMRA cells were FACS-enriched. The CDR3 spans 16 residues. J was trimmed by 2 bases and V by 3 bases; bases with no gene match: 6. The germline gives CDR1 SEHNR, CDR2 FQNEAQ (reference sequence). Details on this clonotype: The antigen is undetermined.

Random-hexamer reverse transcription was applied to about 0.45 to 1 ug RNA. TCRdb re-called the immunoSEQ multiplex PCR reads with MiXCR, one entry per CDR3 protein. The top ten clones hold 0.35% to 0.4% of a sample with 73,000 or so distinct CDR3 sequences, 85% to 95% of them seen once. The chain has TRBV7-9 and TRBJ1-5, with 8 bases that match TRBD1. This sequence was found in a human donor with multiple sclerosis. Source material: CD8+ T cells from PBMCs. CDR3 in DNA: TGTGCCAGCAGCTTGGCAGACAGGGGAGGCAATCAGCCCCAGCATTTT. This translates into CASSLADRGGNQPQHF.